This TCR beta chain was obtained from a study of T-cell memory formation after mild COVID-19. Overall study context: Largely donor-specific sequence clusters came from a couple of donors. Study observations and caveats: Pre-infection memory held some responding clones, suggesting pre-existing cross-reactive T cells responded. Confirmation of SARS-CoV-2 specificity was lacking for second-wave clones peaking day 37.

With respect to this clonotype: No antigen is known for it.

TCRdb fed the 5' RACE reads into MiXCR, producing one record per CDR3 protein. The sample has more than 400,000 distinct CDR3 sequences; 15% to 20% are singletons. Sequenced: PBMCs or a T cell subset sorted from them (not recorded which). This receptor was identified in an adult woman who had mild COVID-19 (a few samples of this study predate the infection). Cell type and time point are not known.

The CDR3 loop reads CASSHHPNDRDTGNTIYF. For the CDR3, the DNA is TGCGCCAGCAGCCATCATCCAAACGACAGGGACACTGGAAACACCATATATTTT. The V gene is TRBV4-1, the J gene TRBJ1-3, with 7 positions matching TRBD1. The trim removed 3 bases at V and 2 bases at J, leaving 13 bases unmatched. CDR1 MGHRA and CDR2 YSYEKL come from the germline V gene. This CDR3 spans 18 amino acids.